This T cell receptor beta chain originates from a study of T cell clonality in common variable immunodeficiency. V was trimmed by 6 bases and J by 0 bases, leaving 14 bases between them. The CDR3 runs to 15 residues. Germline V lookup: CDR1 DFQATT, CDR2 SNEGSKA (reference sequence). CVID and control samples used equivalent genomic DNA input. The assay was immunoSEQ multiplex PCR, and TCRdb's table has in-frame clones only and misses some. Sampling found around 2,500 clones, none seen once. Patients and controls were mostly of Caucasian heritage. By its share, this clone is medium-sized (0.01 to 0.1%). As yet, its antigen is unknown. The CDR3 is cut off 3 residues early in the read; its end comes from the germline J gene. Study conclusions and caveats: Fewer deletions and N-nucleotide insertions were reportedly seen in common variable immunodeficiency TCR beta sequences.

What was sequenced was peripheral blood mononuclear cells. The clonotype was recovered from a human donor with common variable immunodeficiency. This chain uses TRBV20-1 with TRBJ1-4, with D maybe TRBD1 (5 bases). The covered CDR3 bases are TGCAGTGCCCAGGGAAGGGGAGCAACTAATGAAAAA. Encoded protein: CSAQGRGATNEK. The entire CDR3 protein is CSAQGRGATNEKLFF.